Below are 30 T cell receptor beta chains sequenced from a single sample in a study of PD-L1 blockade in urothelial cancer. Time point: peripheral blood 6 weeks after treatment start. Sequencing used immunoSEQ multiplex PCR; TCRdb keeps in-frame clones, though not all of them. The repertoire consists of some 40,000 clones, with 75% to 90% occurring once and the leading ten covering over 9.5%. Sample: PBMCs, taken around atezolizumab (anti-PD-L1) treatment. These receptor sequences come from a man aged 35 to 55 with urothelial cancer.

The chain couples TRBV5-4 to TRBJ1-5; D is uncertain. Per germline, CDR1 SGHNT and CDR2 YYREEE (reference sequence). The CDR3 length is 15 residues. Trimming pared 0 bases from V and 9 bases from J, leaving 16 bases between. Here the CDR3 DNA reads TGTGCCAGCAGCTTGGCCCCCGGCGGTGGAGGGCCCCAGCATTTT. Its protein is CASSLAPGGGGPQHF. The whole variable domain, remainder taken from reference TRBV5-4 and TRBJ1-5, is ETGVTQSPTHLIKTRGQQVTLRCSSQSGHNTVSWYQQALGQGPQFIFQYYREEENGRGNFPPRFSGLQFPNYSSELNVNALELDDSALYLCASSLAPGGGGPQHFGDGTRLSIL.

A single count supports this clone. The gene calls are TRBV6-5 and TRBJ2-7; 7 bases match TRBD1. After removal of 1 base from V and 3 bases from J, the junction contained 6 bases not matched to a gene. Germline V lookup: CDR1 MNHEY, CDR2 SVGAGI. The CDR3 contains 15 residues. In DNA form, the CDR3 reads TGTGCCAGCAGTTACTTCAACAGGGGTGTCTACGAGCAGTACTTC. Its protein product is CASSYFNRGVYEQYF.

This clone occurred a few times. The chain carries TRBV6-5 and TRBJ1-2; D call uncertain. The CDR3 spans 11 residues. V was pared by 3 bases and J by 11 bases, with 10 bases between. Germline assignment: CDR1 MNHEY and CDR2 SVGAGI. CDR3 in amino acids: CASSYSGLYTF. The CDR3 DNA follows: TGTGCCAGCAGTTATTCGGGGTTATACACCTTC.

The genes are TRBV18 and TRBJ1-1; D remains unclear. Trimming left V 6 bases short and J 1 base short, with 12 bases between. Germline CDR1 reads KGHSH; CDR2 reads LQKENI. The CDR3 totals 14 residues. The CDR3 region has the DNA TGTGCCAGCTCGCAACACCCAGGGAACACTGAAGCTTTCTTT. It encodes CASSQHPGNTEAFF.

The chain carries TRBV29-1 and TRBJ1-5; D gene unclear. This CDR3 is built from 14 residues. V lost 5 bases and J 0 bases, leaving 11 bases between the germline ends. Germline CDR1 SQVTM, CDR2 ANQGSEA. The CDR3, as DNA: TGCAGCGTTTCTGGCCAATATAGCAATCAGCCCCAGCATTTT. Protein: CSVSGQYSNQPQHF.

The V and J genes are TRBV5-1 and TRBJ2-1; TRBD1 might be the D (5 bases). V dropped 5 bases and J dropped 8 bases, with 11 bases sitting between them. The V gene's germline CDR1 is SGHRS and CDR2 YFSETQ. CDR3 length: 12 amino acids. For the CDR3, the DNA is TGCGCCAGCAGAGGGCAGGGCTATGAGCAGTTCTTC. Protein sequence: CASRGQGYEQFF.

The gene calls are TRBV19 and TRBJ2-1; weak D call: TRBD2 (5 bases). Germline CDR1 LNHDA, CDR2 SQIVND (reference sequence). The CDR3 contains 15 residues. Trimming left V 6 bases short and J 6 bases short, with 18 bases between. Here the CDR3 reads CASSPQLSAFNEQFF. CDR3 sequence (DNA): TGTGCCAGTAGCCCACAGCTTAGCGCCTTCAATGAGCAGTTCTTC.

The V gene is TRBV9, the J gene TRBJ2-7; D perhaps matches TRBD2 (6 bases). Germline-derived CDR1 and CDR2 are SGDLS and YYNGEE. This CDR3 is built from 13 residues. Trimming left V 5 bases short and J 6 bases short, with 15 bases between. CDR3: CASRKRENGEQYF. CDR3 nucleotide sequence: TGTGCCAGCAGGAAACGGGAGAACGGCGAGCAGTACTTC.

The chain uses TRBV4-3 and TRBJ2-6; TRBD1 matches 12 bases. The CDR3 contains 18 residues. Germline CDR1 and CDR2: LGHNA and YSLEER. The junction had 6 bases not matched to a gene; V was cut back by 4 bases and J by 2 bases. The CDR3 DNA is TGCGCCAGCAGCCCTAAGGGACAGGGGGCACCTGGGGCCAACGTCCTGACTTTC. It translates to CASSPKGQGAPGANVLTF.

V gene TRBV15 combines with J gene TRBJ2-2, with a tentative D call TRBD2 (5 bases). The CDR3 totals 15 residues. V was pared by 2 bases and J by 8 bases, with 15 bases between. CDR1 is LNHNV, CDR2 YYDKDF, per germline (reference sequence). CDR3 nucleotide sequence: TGTGCCACCAGCAGAATTTTGGCCGGGATGGGGGAGCTGTTTTTT. Translated: CATSRILAGMGELFF.

This clone has only one observation. The chain carries TRBV11-3 and TRBJ2-2; D is ambiguous. The CDR3 contains 13 residues. Trimming left V 6 bases short and J 6 bases short, with 11 bases between. Germline-derived CDR1 and CDR2 are SGHNT and YENEEA. The CDR3 loop is CASRQAGSGELFF. The CDR3 bases are TGTGCCAGCAGGCAGGCTGGGTCCGGGGAGCTGTTTTTT.

This clone has a handful of counts. The V and J genes are TRBV7-2 and TRBJ2-1; 7 bases align to TRBD2. Germline trimming cut 5 bases from V and 5 bases from J; bases unmatched to any gene: 9. The CDR3 has 15 residues. CDR1 is SGHTA, CDR2 FQGNSA, per germline. The DNA for the CDR3 is TGTGCCAGCAGCCTTCAAGCGGGAAAGGACAATGAGCAGTTCTTC. Its translation is CASSLQAGKDNEQFF.

The chain joins TRBV25-1 to TRBJ1-3; unclear D gene. This CDR3 spans 14 amino acids. CDR1 is MGHDK and CDR2 is SYGVNS in the germline V gene. The ends were cut back, 2 bases at V and 2 bases at J, with 7 bases in the middle. In DNA form, the CDR3 reads TGTGCCAGCAGTGAAGAGAGGACTGGAAACACCATATATTTT. Translated, it gives CASSEERTGNTIYF.

This clone has only a few counts. The genes are TRBV4-3 and TRBJ2-1, with 8 bases fitting TRBD2. Germline assignment: CDR1 LGHNA and CDR2 YSLEER. This CDR3 is built from 17 residues. Unmatched junction bases numbered 10, after V lost 1 base and J lost 5 bases. CDR3 bases: TGCGCCAGCAGCCAAGGTGTCAGCGGGAGCTTCGACAATGAGCAGTTCTTC. Its translation: CASSQGVSGSFDNEQFF.

A single count supports this clone. The rearrangement uses TRBV14 and TRBJ2-1; D ambiguous. Germline V lookup: CDR1 SGHDN, CDR2 FVKESK. This CDR3 contains 12 residues. V shed 5 bases and J shed 2 bases, with 4 bases lying between them. Written as DNA, the CDR3 is TGTGCCAGCAGCTCCGCCTACAATGAGCAGTTCTTC. Protein product: CASSSAYNEQFF.

The sample holds one count of this clone. This chain joins TRBV7-2 and TRBJ1-2; D not resolved. With 6 bases removed from V and 8 bases from J, the gap between germline ends came to 13 bases. This CDR3 contains 12 residues. Germline CDR1 is SGHTA and CDR2 is FQGNSA. CDR3 sequence reads: CASSPSLVGYTF. The CDR3 region has the DNA TGTGCCAGCAGTCCCTCCCTCGTCGGCTACACCTTC. Variable domain in full (rest from reference TRBV7-2 and TRBJ1-2): GAGVSQSPSNKVTEKGKDVELRCDPISGHTALYWYRQSLGQGLEFLIYFQGNSAPDKSGLPSDRFSAERTGGSVSTLTIQRTQQEDSAVYLCASSPSLVGYTFGSGTRLTVV.

This clone was seen once. The genes are TRBV7-9 and TRBJ2-5; D is perhaps TRBD1 (5 bases). Trimming removed 5 bases at V and 7 bases at J, with 14 bases between. CDR1 and CDR2 (germline): SEHNR, FQNEAQ (reference sequence). This CDR3 comprises 13 residues. The CDR3 bases are TGTGCCAGCAGCCACCACGATCAGGGGACCCAGTACTTC. Amino acid sequence: CASSHHDQGTQYF.

The chain combines TRBV6-6 with TRBJ2-3; no firm D call. This CDR3 is 12 amino acids long. V was clipped by 4 bases and J by 4 bases, with 6 bases between them. The V gene's germline CDR1 is MNHNY and CDR2 SVGAGI (reference sequence). The DNA of the CDR3 is TGTGCCAGCAGTTCGACTTCAGATACGCAGTATTTT. Translating gives CASSSTSDTQYF.

V is TRBV6-1 and J is TRBJ2-7; D unclear. Germline assignment: CDR1 MNHNS and CDR2 SASEGT. The germline V and J ends were trimmed by 0 bases and 7 bases, with 16 bases remaining between them. The CDR3 covers 15 residues. Here the CDR3 reads CASSEAFLPPLEQYF. The CDR3 DNA sequence: TGTGCCAGCAGTGAAGCGTTCCTCCCTCCCCTAGAGCAGTACTTC.

This clone has a handful of counts. The V call is TRBV19, the J call TRBJ2-1; 7 bases line up with TRBD2. J gave up 6 bases and V 7 bases, and 9 bases lay outside the gene matches. Germline V gene sequence: CDR1 LNHDA, CDR2 SQIVND (reference sequence). The CDR3 has 14 amino acids. The CDR3 sequence is CASTGLGGSNEQFF. CDR3 nucleotides: TGTGCCAGTACTGGACTAGGTGGTTCCAATGAGCAGTTCTTC.

This rearrangement joins TRBV7-3 to TRBJ2-1; 9 nucleotides match TRBD2. J lost 9 bases, V lost 5 bases, and 11 bases had no gene match. The CDR3 runs to 15 residues. Germline loops: CDR1 SGHTA, CDR2 FQGTGA. CDR3 region: CASSREAGGFSEQFF. In DNA form, the CDR3 reads TGTGCCAGCAGCCGCGAAGCGGGAGGTTTCAGTGAGCAGTTCTTC. Together with reference TRBV7-3 and TRBJ2-1, the CDR3 gives the full variable domain: GAGVSQTPSNKVTEKGKYVELRCDPISGHTALYWYRQSLGQGPEFLIYFQGTGAADDSGLPNDRFFAVRPEGSVSTLKIQRTERGDSAVYLCASSREAGGFSEQFFGPGTRLTVL.

The rearrangement links TRBV7-9 to TRBJ2-3, with D uncertain. The CDR3 spans 13 residues. Germline values: CDR1 SEHNR, CDR2 FQNEAQ (reference sequence). V was shortened by 6 bases and J by 6 bases, with 13 bases between the two germline ends. CDR3 sequence reads: CASSSLFADTQYF. CDR3 coding DNA: TGTGCCAGCAGTTCCTTGTTTGCGGATACGCAGTATTTT.

V and J are TRBV7-9 and TRBJ2-5; 8 nucleotides line up with TRBD1. With V trimmed by 5 bases and J by 5 bases, 4 bases remained unmatched. Germline assignment: CDR1 SEHNR and CDR2 FQNEAQ (reference sequence). This CDR3 region has 13 residues. CDR3 residues: CASSLYRGETQYF. CDR3 coding DNA: TGTGCCAGCAGCCTTTACAGGGGGGAGACCCAGTACTTC.

This clone was counted a single time. The chain links TRBV19 to TRBJ2-2, with unresolved D. The CDR3 is 16 residues long. Between the trimmed V and J ends, which lost 8 bases and 1 base, there was a span of 17 bases. CDR1 is LNHDA and CDR2 is SQIVND in the germline V gene (reference sequence). The CDR3 reads CASAASNSRNTGELFF. The DNA of the CDR3 is TGTGCCAGTGCGGCCTCGAACTCTAGGAACACCGGGGAGCTGTTTTTT.

About this clone: Other DNA sequences from this sample encode an identical CDR3 as well. This sequence joins TRBV5-1 and TRBJ2-7; 11 positions agree with TRBD2. CDR3 length: 14 amino acids. V gave up 0 bases and J gave up 4 bases; unmatched junction bases: 0. The germline gives CDR1 SGHRS, CDR2 YFSETQ. CDR3 sequence (DNA): TGCGCCAGCAGCTTGGTAGCGGGAGGGTACGAGCAGTACTTC. Its protein is CASSLVAGGYEQYF.

For this clone: Other DNA sequences from this sample encode an identical CDR3 as well. The chain employs TRBV28 and TRBJ1-3; D remains ambiguous. The CDR3 is 12 residues long. The V end was cut by 4 bases, the J end by 4 bases, with 5 bases between. Per the germline V gene, CDR1 is MDHEN and CDR2 is SYDVKM. CDR3 nucleotide sequence: TGTGCCAGCAGTTCCAGGGGAAACACCATATATTTT. It codes for CASSSRGNTIYF.

The rearrangement joins TRBV9 to TRBJ2-1, with 9 bases matching TRBD2. The germline V gene encodes CDR1 SGDLS and CDR2 YYNGEE. J was trimmed by 7 bases and V by 3 bases; bases with no gene match: 5. This CDR3 contains 14 residues. The CDR3 DNA is TGTGCCAGCAGCGGGGGACTAGCCGAAAATGAGCAGTTCTTC. Translating it yields CASSGGLAENEQFF.

This clone was counted once. This chain links TRBV28 with TRBJ2-7; weak D call: TRBD2 (6 bases). Trimming shortened V by 10 bases and J by 3 bases, and 16 bases separated the two germline ends. The germline gives CDR1 MDHEN, CDR2 SYDVKM. This CDR3 region has 13 residues. For the CDR3, the DNA is TGTGCCACTCGGGACTCTGCGGACTACGAGCAGTACTTC. Its translation is CATRDSADYEQYF.

The chain joins TRBV28 to TRBJ2-1; 11 nucleotides agree with TRBD1. The CDR3 runs 14 residues. With 8 bases clipped from V and 7 bases from J, the junction kept 7 bases outside the gene matches. Germline CDR1 is MDHEN and CDR2 is SYDVKM. The CDR3 bases are TGTGCCAGCGGGGACAGGGGGAGCCGTAATGAGCAGTTCTTC. It codes for CASGDRGSRNEQFF. Together with reference TRBV28 and TRBJ2-1, the CDR3 gives the full variable domain: DVKVTQSSRYLVKRTGEKVFLECVQDMDHENMFWYRQDPGLGLRLIYFSYDVKMKEKGDIPEGYSVSREKKERFSLILESASTNQTSMYLCASGDRGSRNEQFFGPGTRLTVL.

This chain joins TRBV27 and TRBJ2-7; 16 bases match TRBD2. CDR1 is MNHEY, CDR2 SMNVEV, per germline (reference sequence). With 3 bases clipped from V and 1 base from J, the junction kept 9 bases outside the gene matches. This CDR3 is 19 amino acids long. CDR3 nucleotides: TGTGCCAGCAGTTTTCGAATCCCGGGACTAGCGGGAGGGTCCTACGAGCAGTACTTC. Protein: CASSFRIPGLAGGSYEQYF.